Shown below are 9 T cell receptor beta chains from a single sample sequenced in a study of regulatory T cells in long-lasting Graves disease. Sequencing libraries for TCR beta were prepared with iRepertoire HTBI primers and Arm-PCR of CDR3 regions. One entry per CDR3 protein, called by TCRdb with MiXCR from the multiplex PCR reads. The sample holds hundreds of thousands of distinct CDR3 sequences, more than 20% seen once. Time point described: persistent/refractory GD, antithyroid drugs over 5 years with positive TRAb. From RNA extracted from PBMCs, the TCR library was made. The input for sequencing was peripheral blood mononuclear cells (PBMCs), taken when the disease was refractory, from a patient treated with antithyroid drugs. The receptors were gathered from a female donor with Graves disease.

This clonotype has more than one count but fewer than ten. The chain is built from TRBV28 and TRBJ2-3; possibly TRBD2 for D (6 bases). Germline lookup yields CDR1 MDHEN and CDR2 SYDVKM. This CDR3 has 17 residues. V lost 6 bases and J lost 2, with 21 bases in between. The CDR3 is CASSTRGGRILTDTQYF. CDR3 DNA: TGTGCCAGCAGCACCCGGGGAGGACGGATACTCACAGATACGCAGTATTTT.

The table lists this clonotype with many counts. This rearrangement joins TRBV9 to TRBJ2-7; D not certain. This CDR3 is 12 amino acids long. V lost 3 bases and J 4 bases, leaving 8 bases between the germline ends. Germline CDR1 SGDLS, CDR2 YYNGEE. The CDR3, as DNA: TGTGCCAGCAGCGGCGACCTTTACGAGCAGTACTTC. Protein product: CASSGDLYEQYF. Full variable domain (remainder filled in from reference TRBV9 and TRBJ2-7): DSGVTQTPKHLITATGQRVTLRCSPRSGDLSVYWYQQSLDQGLQFLIQYYNGEERAKGNILERFSAQQFPDLHSELNLSSLELGDSALYFCASSGDLYEQYFGPGTRLTVT.

In its sample, this clonotype was seen many times. The chain recombines TRBV5-1 with TRBJ2-7; 14 nucleotides agree with TRBD2. Germline V gene lookup returns CDR1 SGHRS and CDR2 YFSETQ. The CDR3 extends over 16 amino acids. V shed 0 bases, J shed 4 bases, and the junction held 3 bases outside the gene matches. DNA of the CDR3: TGCGCCAGCAGCTTGGAAGGACTAGCGGGAGGTTACGAGCAGTACTTC. This codes for CASSLEGLAGGYEQYF.

There are a few counts of this clonotype. V and J are TRBV6-1 and TRBJ1-5; TRBD1 is a possible D gene (5 bases). Trimming took 10 bases from V and 1 from J, leaving 14 bases between them. This CDR3 is 14 amino acids long. From germline, CDR1 is MNHNS and CDR2 SASEGT. CDR3 sequence reads: CATAQGPSNQPQHF. For the CDR3, the DNA is TGTGCCACCGCCCAGGGACCGAGCAATCAGCCCCAGCATTTT.

At least ten counts were recorded for this clonotype. J is TRBJ2-7 and V is TRBV11-2; 8 positions match TRBD1. The ends lost 5 bases at V and 7 bases at J; junction bases unmatched: 13. This CDR3 is built from 15 residues. Per the germline V gene, CDR1 is SGHAT and CDR2 is FQNNGV. As DNA, the CDR3 is TGTGCCAGCAGCCCGCAGCGACAGGGGCCGGGGGAGCAGTACTTC. It yields the protein CASSPQRQGPGEQYF.

The V call is TRBV25-1, the J call TRBJ2-7; 8 bases align to TRBD1. V trimming: 5 bases; J trimming: 5 bases; junction bases outside the gene matches: 11. The length of the CDR3 is 15 residues. CDR1 is MGHDK and CDR2 is SYGVNS in the germline V gene. This CDR3 reads CASSPARGLWDEQYF. For the CDR3, the DNA is TGTGCCAGCAGTCCCGCCAGGGGGCTTTGGGACGAGCAGTACTTC.

The chain joins TRBV18 to TRBJ2-7, with 7 bases matching TRBD1. Germline V lookup: CDR1 KGHSH, CDR2 LQKENI. V lost 4 bases, J lost 3 bases, and 12 bases stayed unmatched. This CDR3 comprises 16 residues. The CDR3 is CASSRYGQVPGYEQYF. The CDR3 bases are TGTGCCAGCTCACGTTACGGACAGGTCCCAGGCTACGAGCAGTACTTC.

This clonotype occurred many times. V usage is TRBV12-3 or TRBV12-4 and J usage is TRBJ2-7, with 8 positions matching TRBD2. Unmatched junction bases numbered 10, after V lost 6 bases and J lost 3 bases. The CDR3 has 15 amino acids. The DNA of the CDR3 is TGTGCCAGCAGCTCTTTCTTAGCGGGGAGCTACGAGCAGTACTTC. It translates to CASSSFLAGSYEQYF.

The chain recombines TRBV6-6 with TRBJ2-7, with 10 bases identical to TRBD1. Looked up from germline, CDR1 is MNHNY and CDR2 is SVGAGI (reference sequence). V was clipped by 2 bases and J by 4 bases; unmatched bases: 8. The CDR3 has 16 residues. The CDR3 DNA reads TGTGCCAGCAGTTACGGCCCGGGACAGGGGCCATACGAGCAGTACTTC. Translated, it gives CASSYGPGQGPYEQYF.